Listed here are 4 T cell receptor beta chains from one sample, sequenced in a study of PD-1 blockade in classical Hodgkin lymphoma. The table came from immunoSEQ multiplex PCR; TCRdb's copy has only in-frame clones and leaves some out. The data hold some 7,000 clones, with more than 70% observed a single time. Time point indicated: cycle 4 day 1 (C4D1), after less than seven weeks of nivolumab. Each and every patient relapsed after autologous stem cell transplantation, and patients got differing brentuximab vedotin exposure. The sample consisted of peripheral blood mononuclear cells (PBMCs), taken before the fourth cycle of nivolumab. The receptors here all came from a human donor with classical Hodgkin lymphoma.

The V call is TRBV5-5, the J call TRBJ2-1; the D gene is possibly TRBD2 (6 bases). V shed 0 bases and J shed 10 bases, with 20 bases lying between them. From germline, CDR1 is SGHKS and CDR2 YYEKEE (reference sequence). This CDR3 spans 16 amino acids. The CDR3 spells CASSLELGGSLGEQFF. DNA of the CDR3: TGTGCCAGCAGCTTGGAATTGGGAGGAAGCTTGGGGGAGCAGTTCTTC.

This clone was observed a single time. V is TRBV5-4 and J is TRBJ2-7, with D unclear. The CDR3 spans 14 residues. Trimming pared 3 bases from V and 2 bases from J, leaving 12 bases between. Germline assignment: CDR1 SGHNT and CDR2 YYREEE (reference sequence). CDR3 protein: CASSSSDSPYEQYF. The CDR3 DNA reads as TGTGCCAGCAGCTCTAGTGATAGCCCCTACGAGCAGTACTTC.

V usage is TRBV11-2 and J usage is TRBJ2-7; maybe TRBD1 (5 bases). The germline CDR1 and CDR2 sequences are SGHAT and FQNNGV. This CDR3 is built from 14 residues. The germline V and J ends were trimmed by 4 bases and 7 bases, with 17 bases remaining between them. Here the CDR3 DNA reads TGTGCCAGCAGCTCGGGTCGTGGGGCCCGGGAGCAGTACTTC. This gives the protein CASSSGRGAREQYF.

The chain carries TRBV5-6 and TRBJ2-5, with 12 bases fitting TRBD2. V shed 4 bases, J shed 2 bases, and the junction held 9 bases outside the gene matches. Germline V gene lookup returns CDR1 SGHDT and CDR2 YYEEEE. The CDR3 has 17 residues. The CDR3 DNA follows: TGTGCCAGCAGCAGAAGGACTAGCGGGAAGTTACAAGAGACCCAGTACTTC. Amino acid sequence: CASSRRTSGKLQETQYF.